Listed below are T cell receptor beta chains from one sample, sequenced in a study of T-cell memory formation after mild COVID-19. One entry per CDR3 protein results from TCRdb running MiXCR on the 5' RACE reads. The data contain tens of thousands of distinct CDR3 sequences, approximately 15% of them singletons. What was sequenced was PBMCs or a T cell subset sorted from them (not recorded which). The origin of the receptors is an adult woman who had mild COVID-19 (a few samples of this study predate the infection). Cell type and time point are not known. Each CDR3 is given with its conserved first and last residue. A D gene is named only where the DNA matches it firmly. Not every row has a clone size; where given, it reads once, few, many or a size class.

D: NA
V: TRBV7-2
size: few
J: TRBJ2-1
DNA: TGTGCCAGCAGCTTAGCGCCTTACTACAATGAGCAGTTCTTC
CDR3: CASSLAPYYNEQFF

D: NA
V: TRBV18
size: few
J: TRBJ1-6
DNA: TGTGCCAGCTCACCGACCGTCTCGGATTCACCCCTCCACTTT
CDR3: CASSPTVSDSPLHF

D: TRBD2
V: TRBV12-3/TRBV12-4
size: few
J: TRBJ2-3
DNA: TGTGCCAGCAGTCCGGGACTAGCGGGAACAGATACGCAGTATTTT
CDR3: CASSPGLAGTDTQYF

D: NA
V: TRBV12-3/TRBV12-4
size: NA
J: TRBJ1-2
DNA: TGTGCCAGCACTACTGGATCAGGGGTTAACTATGGCTACACCTTC
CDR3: CASTTGSGVNYGYTF

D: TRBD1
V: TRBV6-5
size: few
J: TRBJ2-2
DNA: TGTGCCAGCAGTGGGACAGGGTTCTCTCGGGAGCTGTTTTTT
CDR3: CASSGTGFSRELFF

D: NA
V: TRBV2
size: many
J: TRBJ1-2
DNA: TGTGCCAGCAGACAGGCCTCGGCTCTTAACTATGGCTACACCTTC
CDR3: CASRQASALNYGYTF

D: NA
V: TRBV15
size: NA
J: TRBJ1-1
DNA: TGTGCCACCAGCAGACATGGACAGATCCGCGAAGCTTTCTTT
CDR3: CATSRHGQIREAFF

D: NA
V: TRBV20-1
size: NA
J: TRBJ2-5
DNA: TGCAGTGCTAGACCTCATGAGGGTTTCCAAGAGACCAAGTACTTC
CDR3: CSARPHEGFQETKYF

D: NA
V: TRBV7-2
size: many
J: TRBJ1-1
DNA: TGTGCCAGCAGCTTAGCAGGCCTGAACACTGAAGCTTTCTTT
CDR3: CASSLAGLNTEAFF

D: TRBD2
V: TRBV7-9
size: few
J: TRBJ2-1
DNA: TGTGCCAGCAGGTCCGCTAGCGGGGGGGAATACAATGAGCAGTTCTTC
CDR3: CASRSASGGEYNEQFF

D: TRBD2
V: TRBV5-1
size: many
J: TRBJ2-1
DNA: TGCGCCAGCAGCTCGACTAGCGGGGGGTCCTACAATGAGCAGTTCTTC
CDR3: CASSSTSGGSYNEQFF

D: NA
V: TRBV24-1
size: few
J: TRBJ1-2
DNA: TGTGCCACCAGTGCACCTCCCAGCCTTGAATATGGCTACACCTTC
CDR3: CATSAPPSLEYGYTF

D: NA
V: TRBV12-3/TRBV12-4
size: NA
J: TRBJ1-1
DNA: TGTGCCAGCAGTTTGGTTCCGCCCCCGACTTTCTTT
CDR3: CASSLVPPPTFF

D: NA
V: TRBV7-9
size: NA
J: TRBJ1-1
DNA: TGTGCCAGCAGCCACATTATGAACACTGAAGCTTTCTTT
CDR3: CASSHIMNTEAFF

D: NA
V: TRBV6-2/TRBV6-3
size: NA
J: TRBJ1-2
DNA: TGTGCCAGCAGTTACCCGGATCCCGGCTACACCTTC
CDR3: CASSYPDPGYTF

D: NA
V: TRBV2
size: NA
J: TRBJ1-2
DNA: TGTGCCAGCAGTGGGTTCGTGGAACTAATCAACTATGGCTACACCTTC
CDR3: CASSGFVELINYGYTF

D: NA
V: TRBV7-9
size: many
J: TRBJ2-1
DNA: TGTGCCAGCAGCTTATTCGGTGGATTCGGCCGCAATGAGCAGTTCTTC
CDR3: CASSLFGGFGRNEQFF

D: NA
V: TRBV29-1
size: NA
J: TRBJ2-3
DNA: TGCAGCGTTGAAGGTCAGTCGGACAGCACAGATACGCAGTATTTT
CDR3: CSVEGQSDSTDTQYF

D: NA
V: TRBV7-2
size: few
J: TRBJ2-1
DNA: TGTGCCAGCAGCTTAAGCTCCTACTCCTACAATGAGCAGTTCTTC
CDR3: CASSLSSYSYNEQFF

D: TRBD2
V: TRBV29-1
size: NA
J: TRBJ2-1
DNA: TGCAGCGTTGAAGCTCCCGGGACTAGCTACAATGAGCAGTTCTTC
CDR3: CSVEAPGTSYNEQFF

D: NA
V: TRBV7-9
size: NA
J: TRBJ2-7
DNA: TGTGCCAGCAGCTTAGGGACAAGCTCCTACGAGCAGTACTTC
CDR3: CASSLGTSSYEQYF

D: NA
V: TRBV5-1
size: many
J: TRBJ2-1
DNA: TGCGCCAGCAGCTTGGTTCTCGATATGGATGAGCAGTTCTTC
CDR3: CASSLVLDMDEQFF

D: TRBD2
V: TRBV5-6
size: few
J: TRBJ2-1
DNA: TGTGCCAGCAGCCGTAATAGCGGGACTCCGCCTTACAATGAGCAGTTCTTC
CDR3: CASSRNSGTPPYNEQFF

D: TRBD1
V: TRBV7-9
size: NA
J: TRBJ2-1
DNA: TGTGCCAGCAGCCTGGACAGGGGACGGCAGTTCTTC
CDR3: CASSLDRGRQFF

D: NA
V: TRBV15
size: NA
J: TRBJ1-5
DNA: TGTGCCACCAGCAGGGACAGTAGCAATCAGCCCCAGCATTTT
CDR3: CATSRDSSNQPQHF

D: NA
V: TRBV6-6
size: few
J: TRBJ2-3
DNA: TGTGCCAGCAGCCCGATTGCAGGGGCGACGGGGGAGGTGGATACGCAGTATTTT
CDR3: CASSPIAGATGEVDTQYF

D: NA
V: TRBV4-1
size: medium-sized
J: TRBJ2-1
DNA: TGCGCCAGCAGCCAAGATGGAACGGGGGGCCCCTACAATGAGCAGTTCTTC
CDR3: CASSQDGTGGPYNEQFF

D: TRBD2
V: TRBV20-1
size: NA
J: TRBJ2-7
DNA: TGCAGTGCAAGACTAGCGGGAGGATTCTACGAGCAGTACTTC
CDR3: CSARLAGGFYEQYF

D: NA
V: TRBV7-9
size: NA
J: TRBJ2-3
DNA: TGTGCCAGCAGCTTAACGCGGGCCGAGGAAGATACGCAGTATTTT
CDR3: CASSLTRAEEDTQYF

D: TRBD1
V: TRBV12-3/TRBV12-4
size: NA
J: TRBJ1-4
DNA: TGTGCCAGCAGTCCGGGACAGGGTCGGGGAAAACTGTTTTTT
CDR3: CASSPGQGRGKLFF

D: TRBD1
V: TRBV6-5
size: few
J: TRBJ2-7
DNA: TGTGCCAGCAGTAATGGACAGGGGGGCGAGCAGTACTTC
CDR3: CASSNGQGGEQYF

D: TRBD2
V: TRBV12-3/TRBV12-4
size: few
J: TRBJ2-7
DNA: TGTGCCAGCAACCTCGGACCGGGGGGGTTGGACGAGCAGTACTTC
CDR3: CASNLGPGGLDEQYF

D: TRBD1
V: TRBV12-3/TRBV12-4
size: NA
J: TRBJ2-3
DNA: TGTGCCAGCAGAACGACAGGGATCCCAGATACGCAGTATTTT
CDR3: CASRTTGIPDTQYF

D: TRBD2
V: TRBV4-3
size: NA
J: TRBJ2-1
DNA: TGCGCCAGCAGCCAAGAGACTAGCGGGTACAATGAGCAGTTCTTC
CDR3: CASSQETSGYNEQFF

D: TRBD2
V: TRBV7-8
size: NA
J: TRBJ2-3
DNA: TGTGCCAGCAGCTTAGAGGTTGGCGGGAGGGCCTTGGTAGGCACAGATACGCAGTATTTT
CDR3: CASSLEVGGRALVGTDTQYF

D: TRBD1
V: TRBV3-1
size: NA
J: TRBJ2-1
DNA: TGTGCCAGCAGCCGGGGACAGGCGTACAATGAGCAGTTCTTC
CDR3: CASSRGQAYNEQFF

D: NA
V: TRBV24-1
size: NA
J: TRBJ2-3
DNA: TGTGCCACCGAGGAAGATACGCAGTATTTT
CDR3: CATEEDTQYF

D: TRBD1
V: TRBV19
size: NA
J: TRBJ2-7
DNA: TGTGCCAGTAGTATTGCCGGGACAGGCTACGAGCAGTACTTC
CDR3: CASSIAGTGYEQYF

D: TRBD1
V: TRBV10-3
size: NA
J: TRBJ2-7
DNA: TGTGCCATCAGGGGACAGGGGGCGGGGTACGAGCAGTACTTC
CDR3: CAIRGQGAGYEQYF

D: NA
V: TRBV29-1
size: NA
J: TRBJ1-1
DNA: TGCAGCGTTGGAACGGACACTGAAGCTTTCTTT
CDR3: CSVGTDTEAFF

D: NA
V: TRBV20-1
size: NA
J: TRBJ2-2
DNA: TGCAGTGCTAAAGAACTACTAGGTTCCGGGGAGCTGTTTTTT
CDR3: CSAKELLGSGELFF

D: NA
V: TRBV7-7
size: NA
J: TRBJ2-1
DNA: TGTGCCAGCAGCCCCGAGGGGGGGTTCCGCTCCTACAATGAGCAGTTCTTC
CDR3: CASSPEGGFRSYNEQFF

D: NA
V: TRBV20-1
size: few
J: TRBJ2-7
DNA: TGCAGTGCTAGAGATTCGCAGGGACACTCCTACGAGCAGTACTTC
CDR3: CSARDSQGHSYEQYF

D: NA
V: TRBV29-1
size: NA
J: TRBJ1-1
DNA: TGCAGCGTCAAAGACGGGACTGAAGCTTTCTTT
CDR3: CSVKDGTEAFF

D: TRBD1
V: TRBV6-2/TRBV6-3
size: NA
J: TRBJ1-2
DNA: TGTGCCAGCAGAACCCGAGACAGGGGGCGCGACTATGGCTACACCTTC
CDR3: CASRTRDRGRDYGYTF

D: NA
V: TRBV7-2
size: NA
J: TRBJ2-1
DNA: TGTGCCAGCAGCTCTCCATGGCTATGCTTACATGAGCAGTTCTTC
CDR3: CASSSPWLCLHEQFF

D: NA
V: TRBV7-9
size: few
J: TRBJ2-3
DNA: TGTGCCAGCAGCTTCCGGACAGGGACTATCACAGATACGCAGTATTTT
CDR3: CASSFRTGTITDTQYF

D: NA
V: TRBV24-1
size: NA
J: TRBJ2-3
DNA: TGTGCCACCAGTGACCGGGACTCTAACACAGATACGCAGTATTTT
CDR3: CATSDRDSNTDTQYF

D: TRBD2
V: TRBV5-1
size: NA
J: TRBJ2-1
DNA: TGCGCCAGCAGCTTGCTAGAGCGGGAGGTCCACAATGAGCAGTTCTTC
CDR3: CASSLLEREVHNEQFF

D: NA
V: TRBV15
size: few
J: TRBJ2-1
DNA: TGTGCCACCATTGCTAGCCTAGACTACAATGAGCAGTTCTTC
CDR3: CATIASLDYNEQFF

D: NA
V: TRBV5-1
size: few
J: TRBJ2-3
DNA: TGCGCCAGCAGCTTATATGGGGGGACAGATACGCAGTATTTT
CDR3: CASSLYGGTDTQYF